One TCR beta chain is described in this entry. Its specificity is not known. With UMIs, 5'RACE template switching was used to make TCR beta cDNA. TCRdb re-called the 5' RACE reads and gives one entry per CDR3 protein, without DNA. Seen in this sample are about 430,000 distinct CDR3 sequences; the ten most common clones hold over 1.3%. This sample was taken from a study of T cells expressing NK-cell markers. General study findings and limits: A few donors' CD3+CD56-NKG2C+ cells were dominated by the same clonotypes.

The CDR3 spans 11 residues. This receptor was identified in a woman in her 50s in good health. The rearrangement links TRBV12-3 or TRBV12-4 to TRBJ2-1. Sequencing input: blood T cells: a sorted CD56 or NKG2C T cell subset, CD4+ or CD8+ T cells, or bulk PBMC T cells (not recorded which). CDR3 amino acids: CASSEPPEQFF.